Below are 4 T cell receptor beta chains sequenced from a single sample in a study of blood T cell repertoires in COVID-19. Sequenced by immunoSEQ multiplex PCR; TCRdb stores in-frame clones only, minus some. The sample holds around 150,000 clones, 60% to 85% seen once. Source material: peripheral blood. The receptors were gathered from a man aged 45 to 65 with acute or convalescent COVID-19.

The chain's CDR3 is CAWREVTGNTIYF. CDR3 nucleotide sequence: TGTGCCTGGCGAGAGGTAACTGGAAACACCATATATTTT. This chain joins TRBV30 and TRBJ1-3; no clear D gene. Per the germline V gene, CDR1 is GTSNPN and CDR2 is SVGIG (reference sequence). CDR3 size: 13 residues. V was trimmed by 5 bases and J by 2 bases, leaving 10 bases between them.

V and J are TRBV7-9 and TRBJ2-7, with D maybe TRBD1 (6 bases). The germline V and J ends were trimmed by 5 bases and 2 bases, with 16 bases remaining between them. Looked up from germline, CDR1 is SEHNR and CDR2 is FQNEAQ (reference sequence). This CDR3 has 15 residues. This CDR3 reads CASSLRQVQPYEQYF. Here the CDR3 DNA reads TGTGCCAGCAGCCTTCGACAGGTCCAACCCTACGAGCAGTACTTC. Complete variable domain (other parts from reference TRBV7-9 and TRBJ2-7): DTGVSQNPRHKITKRGQNVTFRCDPISEHNRLYWYRQTLGQGPEFLTYFQNEAQLEKSRLLSDRFSAERPKGSFSTLEIQRTEQGDSAMYLCASSLRQVQPYEQYFGPGTRLTVT.

The chain combines TRBV2 with TRBJ2-5; the D gene is possibly TRBD1 (5 bases). CDR3 length: 17 amino acids. CDR1 and CDR2 (germline): SNHLY, FYNNEI. V gave up 2 bases and J gave up 5 bases, with 21 bases separating them. The CDR3 is CASSEIRVLQESETQYF. Written as DNA, the CDR3 is TGTGCCAGCAGTGAAATTAGGGTCTTACAGGAGAGTGAGACCCAGTACTTC.

The chain recombines TRBV7-8 with TRBJ1-1; D is unclear. This CDR3 spans 13 amino acids. Germline-derived CDR1 and CDR2 are SGHVS and FQNEAQ. The V and J ends lost 5 bases and 3 bases respectively, with 10 bases between them. The CDR3 loop reads CASSQRHYTEAFF. CDR3 DNA: TGTGCCAGCAGCCAGAGACACTACACTGAAGCTTTCTTT.